This is a list of T cell receptor beta chains from one sample in a study of immune characterization of retroperitoneal liposarcoma. Via MiXCR, TCRdb re-called the PCR reads, giving one row per CDR3 protein. Found here are approximately 11,000 distinct CDR3 sequences, around 26% of them singletons; the top ten hold about 8.2%. The specimen sequenced was tumor tissue. These receptors all stem from a female donor with retroperitoneal liposarcoma. CDR3s leave out the opening cysteine and the closing phenylalanine or tryptophan.

V gene	CDR3 protein
TRBV6-1	ASSYRGRTGELF
TRBV10-2	ASSRLAVSYNEQF
TRBV6-1	ASSPNRLKYGYT
TRBV6-1	ASSEAGRRGYGYT
TRBV25-1	ASSPELGKPSTDTQY
TRBV27	ASSLSDIGRGNEQY
TRBV11-2	ASSLAGVSYYNEQF
TRBV6-1	ASTLYSGRGEQF
TRBV6-5	ASSYLSISSYNEQF
TRBV6-1	ASSEYLSETQY
TRBV6-1	ASSGLPPYEQY
TRBV6-6	ASSYSGERGLPHEQY
TRBV27	ATSSGSKNIQY
TRBV7-2	ASSLGTSGGNEQF
TRBV6-1	ASSDSASSYEQY
TRBV7-8	ASSLGQGRTEAF
TRBV12-3/TRBV12-4	ASSLNQGNGELF
TRBV6-1	ASSLGGIADTQY
TRBV4-1	ASSQDMEDRDGYTEAF
TRBV6-1	ASSHNLEAF
TRBV6-1	ASSPIVTSGVREQF
TRBV6-5	ASSYGTGFLTEAF
TRBV28	ASSSSPGREY
TRBV6-1	ASSELVEDSGANVLT
TRBV7-6	ASSLGLTLGARNEQY
TRBV15	ATSRGRGQGLYEQY
TRBV6-6	ASSYGGDNEQF
TRBV12-3/TRBV12-4	ASSDRSYEQF
TRBV7-6	ASSLMPSWGSEAF
TRBV11-3	ASSLLGGVNTDTQY
TRBV7-8	ASSPSRQGGVETQF
TRBV7-2	ASSSGQSYSGANVLT
TRBV27	ASSIIPPGLAGDTQETQY
TRBV10-3	AISGDMGGSYEQF
TRBV6-2/TRBV6-3	ASSDPLAGGTDTQY
TRBV6-6	ASSPGTAYEQY
TRBV6-4	ASSDSEGLGNEQF
TRBV7-8	ASSSSGETQF
TRBV10-1	ASSLTRIANTGELF
TRBV6-1	ASTPGTSGRHEQF
TRBV4-1	ASSQTSGPNEKLF
TRBV10-1	ASQGQGGEQF
TRBV7-2	ASSLTSWQY
TRBV25-1	ASSSNLNTEAF
TRBV10-3	AIRDTRRMNTEAF
TRBV6-1	ASRLDGLNTEAF
TRBV6-4	ASSDTGTGDPYNEQY
TRBV12-3/TRBV12-4	ASSLAARGYEQY
TRBV4-1	ASSPGQGMPYEQY
TRBV6-1	ASSLGTVYNEQF
TRBV7-2	ASSLEDWRGTQF
TRBV6-1	ASSPSSGRAYNEQF
TRBV12-3/TRBV12-4	ASTPRDRNEQF